The rows below give T cell receptor beta chains drawn from one sample of a study of technical replicates of blood from a few donors. Clones were read by immunoSEQ multiplex PCR, and TCRdb kept only the in-frame ones, dropping some. There are roughly 65,000 clones in the sample; approximately 83% occur only once, and about 5.5% lies in the top ten. The material sequenced was PBMCs. Receptor source: a human donor in good health. Some clones in this sample may be carry-over from other donors' samples. Both conserved end residues are trimmed from each CDR3.

V gene	J gene	CDR3 protein
TRBV14	TRBJ2-2	ASSPSGRGELF
TRBV20-1	TRBJ2-1	SARDRNEQF
TRBV10-3	TRBJ1-5	AISVDRDYSNQPQH
TRBV21-1	TRBJ1-2	ASSPLVGPVNGYT
TRBV7-2	TRBJ2-7	ASSLASGQGYEQY
TRBV30	TRBJ1-5	AWSPRGGNQPQH
TRBV7-2	TRBJ2-3	ASRSDLGTDTQY
TRBV6-6	TRBJ2-5	ASSGLAETQY
TRBV7-2	TRBJ2-7	ASRRTGSYEQY
TRBV4-3	TRBJ1-5	ASSQVAGDSQPQH
TRBV7-7	TRBJ2-7	ASSQRDRGEQY
TRBV19	TRBJ2-6	ASSMIFSSGANVLT
TRBV4-2	TRBJ2-3	ASSRLSTDTQY
TRBV9	TRBJ1-6	ASTEDRGYNSPLH
TRBV6-6	TRBJ2-7	ASSPPGEQY
TRBV7-6	TRBJ2-3	ASSFRTKRGFTDTQY
TRBV19	TRBJ1-6	ASSRSFVQGPYNSPLH
TRBV6-4	TRBJ2-3	ASSSGGASDTQY
TRBV19	TRBJ2-7	ASTRRGTYEQY
TRBV7-2	TRBJ2-3	ASSPDGSTDTQY
TRBV5-4	TRBJ1-3	ASSLQGAGNTIY
TRBV7-6	TRBJ2-1	ASSGGGKPGNEQF
TRBV4-1	TRBJ2-1	ASSQGRLSPDEQF
TRBV30	TRBJ1-5	AWSLGDGNQPQH
TRBV30	TRBJ1-1	AWSPRVGTEAF
TRBV5-1	TRBJ2-7	ASLRGAPDEQY
TRBV2	TRBJ1-2	ASMRLGGKSGYT
TRBV19	TRBJ2-2	AVKEDTGELF
TRBV29-1	TRBJ2-3	SAILAEPSTDTQY
TRBV4-2	TRBJ2-7	ASSQPGTGDYEQY
TRBV4-2	TRBJ2-5	ASSQVLQAETQY
TRBV5-4	TRBJ2-1	ASSPAGGRDEQF
TRBV5-8	TRBJ1-2	ASTEGANYGYT
TRBV5-1	TRBJ1-4	ASSLGGEKLF
TRBV7-2	TRBJ1-2	ASSLTGQADYGYT
TRBV7-2	TRBJ1-5	ASSLGQGASNQPQH
TRBV10-3	TRBJ1-2	AISPGTGTSGYT
TRBV5-1	TRBJ1-1	ASSSGQGGTEAF
TRBV5-5	TRBJ1-2	ASSLTGEIYGYT
TRBV6-4	TRBJ2-1	ASSDGPAGGNNEQF
TRBV20-1	TRBJ2-3	SARLATQY
TRBV7-3	TRBJ1-1	ASSRGSRNTEAF
TRBV7-6	TRBJ1-5	ASSLDSSQPQH
TRBV6-6	TRBJ1-3	ASRLGASGNTIY
TRBV15	TRBJ2-7	ATSRREGRLVEQY
TRBV4-3	TRBJ1-5	ASSQRTGSQPQH
TRBV28	TRBJ1-6	ASSTAQGYNSPLH
TRBV6-1	TRBJ2-2	AGSGTSGPGELF
TRBV7-3	TRBJ2-7	ASSSSSQGNRAVY
TRBV14	TRBJ2-7	ASSPLWGTSGYEQY